This record concerns one T cell receptor (beta chain) sequence. The sample comes from a study of Ad26.COV2.S vaccination and SARS-CoV-2 variants. Method: immunoSEQ multiplex PCR; TCRdb's copy keeps in-frame clones and lacks some. The sample consists of roughly 240,000 clones, roughly 90% of them appearing once. The sample's treatment: roughly 20 received Ad26.COV2.S at low or high dose, single or two shots; a few received placebo; per-sample allocation not given. Day 63 after the first vaccine or placebo injection was the time point for sampling. V shed 5 bases and J shed 7 bases, with 8 bases lying between them. Germline CDR1 DFQATT, CDR2 SNEGSKA (reference sequence). This CDR3 region has 11 residues.

The V call is TRBV20-1, the J call TRBJ1-4; D is unresolved. The material was peripheral blood, obtained in a trial of Ad26.COV2.S vaccine versus placebo. This TCR was sampled from a person aged 18-60 years who received the Ad26.COV2.S COVID-19 vaccine or a placebo. The CDR3 DNA sequence: TGCAGTGCTTTATATACTGAAAAACTGTTTTTT. Translating it yields CSALYTEKLFF.